This TCR beta chain derives from a study of T cells in Graves' hyperthyroidism and ophthalmopathy (dated by TCRdb to about 2019). About the study as a whole: Peripheral blood samples were taken at initial diagnosis, before any treatment was given. For training and testing, the 80 to 100 patients in the discovery cohort were randomly divided in a 7:3 ratio. Prospective prediction of ophthalmopathy was tested in an independent validation cohort of fewer than 20 hyperthyroidism patients and 15 to 17 patients who later progressed to ophthalmopathy. In addition, the study compared T-cell repertoires in thyroid tissue and in blood from several Graves' hyperthyroidism patients. To identify TCR V-J signatures that set the groups apart, the researchers used a discovery cohort of about a hundred patients, made up of about 44 with Graves' ophthalmopathy and about 59 with stable Graves' hyperthyroidism. The paper reports TCR Vbeta CDR3 sequencing of roughly 140 peripheral blood samples: around 41 ophthalmopathy, approximately 74 hyperthyroidism and around 17 progressor patients. Following sampling, methimazole starting at 30 mg daily was given to hyperthyroidism patients, and high-dose intravenous methylprednisolone was given to ophthalmopathy patients. The study at large found these results: In cross-validation, a model built on a 13 V-J signature told ophthalmopathy apart from stable hyperthyroidism with 85% to 90% sensitivity and roughly 81% specificity, and in testing the same model reached 80%/75%. No statistical method was used to set the sample size in advance, and investigators knew the group allocation. In validation, progression to ophthalmopathy was predicted by the model with almost 71% sensitivity and around 75% specificity, a median of roughly 6 months before onset. Blood samples also contained most of the expanded thyroid clonotypes (frequency above 0.001), which suggests that blood repertoires may reflect thyroid immune responses.

TCR beta CDR3 regions were amplified from RNA transcripts. The TCR CDR3 was subjected to a first round of RT-PCR using the HTBI primer set and the Qiagen OneStep RT-PCR kit. Libraries were constructed in a second round of multiplex PCR, after which size selection and purification were performed. Paired-end sequencing of the libraries was performed with 100 bp reads on an Illumina HiSeq2000. The paper's processing steps were these. SOAPnuke was used to process the raw data, throwing out any read that contained adapters or uncalled bases, had a mean Phred below 15, or lacked an exact constant-primer or identifier match. COPE v1.2.5 was used to merge high-quality paired reads, and clonotypes were defined as unique nucleotide sequences. MiTCR v1.1 was used to align clonotypes to the IMGT TRBV, TRBD and TRBJ reference segments. Only V-J combinations with frequency above 0.0001, covering 98% to 99.2% of repertoires, were analysed. A TCS score was defined as the ratio between F50 (clonal expansion) and ExV (chaos), using BLOSUM62-based TCRdist between CDR3 peptides within each V-J. Welch's t-statistics and random forest reduced fewer than 550 V-J features to about 13, which were used in a naive Bayes classifier (R e1071). TCRdb cleaned the public reads at Q25 with fastp, built clones with MiXCR and kept in-frame beta chains. Duplicate CDR3 protein sequences are folded into a single record with the most common DNA and genes. The authors' filters were not applied to this entry. Across this sample there are around 350,000 distinct CDR3 sequences, with about a fifth seen only once. The ten largest clones capture approximately 4% of the sample.

Cut back by 4 bases and 1 base, the V and J ends lie 10 bases apart. From the cysteine through the phenylalanine, the CDR3 covers 14 amino acids. The DNA shown is the 42-base CDR3, in frame from base 1. For CDR1 and CDR2, the germline V gene lists ENHRY and SYGVKD. This clonotype was detected ten times or more. Its antigen specificity is not known. No quality values exist for individual bases; no much larger clone is one base distant. A patient counted as having stable Graves' hyperthyroidism if no progression to ophthalmopathy occurred over 18 months of follow-up. The hyperthyroidism patients were between 18 and 65 years old and newly diagnosed, with a disease duration of less than 2 months. The study excluded patients with uncontrolled infections, other autoimmune diseases, pregnancy or lactation. Clinical symptoms, serum thyroxine and TRAb, thyroid ultrasound, and orbital computed tomography formed the basis for the diagnoses. Ficoll-Paque density gradient centrifugation was used to isolate PBMCs from 8 to 10 ml of fresh peripheral blood. Trizol reagent was used to extract total RNA, and RNA quality was then checked on an Agilent 2100 Bioanalyzer.

Sequenced sample: blood. The TCR was taken from a woman aged 18 to 35 with Graves' hyperthyroidism. The rearranged segments are TRBV10-3 and TRBJ1-1, with no confidently assigned D gene. The CDR3 here reads CAISVDRANTEAFF. The DNA sequence is as follows: TGTGCCATCAGTGTGGACCGGGCGAACACTGAAGCTTTCTTT.